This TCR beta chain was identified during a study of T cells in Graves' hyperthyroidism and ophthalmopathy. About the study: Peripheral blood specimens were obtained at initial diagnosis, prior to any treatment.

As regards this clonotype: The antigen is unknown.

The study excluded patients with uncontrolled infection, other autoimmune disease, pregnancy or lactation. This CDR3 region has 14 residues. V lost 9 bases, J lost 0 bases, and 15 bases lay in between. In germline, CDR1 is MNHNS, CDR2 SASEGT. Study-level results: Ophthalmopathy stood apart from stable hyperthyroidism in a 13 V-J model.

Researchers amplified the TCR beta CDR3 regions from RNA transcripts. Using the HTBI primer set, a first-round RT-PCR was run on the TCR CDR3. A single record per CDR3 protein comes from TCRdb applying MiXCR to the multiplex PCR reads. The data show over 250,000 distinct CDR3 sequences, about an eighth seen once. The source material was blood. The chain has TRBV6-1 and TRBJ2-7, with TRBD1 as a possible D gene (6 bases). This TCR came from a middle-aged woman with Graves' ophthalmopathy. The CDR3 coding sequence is TGTGCCAGTAGGGGGACAATAGACTCCTACGAGCAGTACTTC. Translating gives CASRGTIDSYEQYF.